This TCR beta chain appears in the sequencing data of a study of prognosis after radiotherapy for stage I lung cancer. Germline V gene data show CDR1 as DFQATT and CDR2 as SNEGSKA (reference sequence). This CDR3 comprises 12 residues. Trimming removed 3 bases at V and 6 bases at J, with 8 bases between. Researchers took six milliliters of peripheral blood at each of two time points. By two-round multiplex PCR, the TCR beta CDR3 was amplified from genomic DNA. Round-one PCR had primers specific to each TRBV and TRBJ gene. Universal primers primed the second round of PCR. MiXCR was run by TCRdb on the multiplex PCR reads, yielding one entry per CDR3 protein. The sample consists of fewer than 35,000 distinct CDR3 sequences, about half of them appearing once. This clonotype is labeled as medium-sized.

The J gene is TRBJ2-2, the V gene TRBV20-1, with D perhaps matching TRBD2 (6 bases). Material: PBMCs, obtained before or after stereotactic body radiation therapy (not recorded which). The receptor was isolated from a donor over 45 with non-small cell lung cancer. CDR3 loop: CSARGGAGELFF. DNA of the CDR3: TGCAGTGCTAGGGGGGGAGCCGGGGAGCTGTTTTTT.